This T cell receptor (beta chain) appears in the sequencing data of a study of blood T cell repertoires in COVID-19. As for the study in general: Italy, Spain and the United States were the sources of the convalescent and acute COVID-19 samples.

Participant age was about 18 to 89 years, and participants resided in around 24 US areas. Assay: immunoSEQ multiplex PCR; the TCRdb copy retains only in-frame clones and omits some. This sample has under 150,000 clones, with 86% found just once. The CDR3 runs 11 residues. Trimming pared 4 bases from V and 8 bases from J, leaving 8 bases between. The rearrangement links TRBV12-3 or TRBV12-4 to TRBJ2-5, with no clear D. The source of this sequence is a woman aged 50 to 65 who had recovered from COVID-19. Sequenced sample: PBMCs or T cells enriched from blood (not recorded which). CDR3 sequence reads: CASSSVFTQYF. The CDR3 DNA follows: TGTGCCAGCAGTTCCGTATTTACCCAGTACTTC.